This T cell receptor beta chain stems from a study of blood T cell repertoires in COVID-19. About the study: Italy, Spain and the United States were the sources of the convalescent and acute COVID-19 samples. PBMCs, B-cell-depleted T cells, or T cells were the source of the cDNA or gDNA that made up the material.

CDR3 length equals 15 residues. Trimming pared 7 bases from V and 1 base from J, leaving 17 bases between. Germline CDR1 LGHDT, CDR2 YNNKEL (reference sequence). Per the study methods: Scientists estimated how many nucleated cells there were by amplifying reference gene primers. The repertoire was sequenced with immunoSEQ multiplex PCR; TCRdb's copy has only in-frame clones and lacks some. V and J calls and clone size are given by that table; D and trimming were obtained from the DNA. Among fewer than 300,000 clones listed, roughly 90% were seen once. Study members were between about 18 and 95 years old and lived in 24 US regions.

The material sequenced was PBMCs or T cells enriched from blood (not recorded which). The chain carries TRBV3-1 (or the pseudogene TRBV3-2) and TRBJ2-7; D possibly corresponds to TRBD2 (6 bases). The source is a woman in her 30s who had recovered from COVID-19. The CDR3 DNA reads TGTGCCAGCAACCCAGGGACGGGACTTTCCTACGAGCAGTACTTC. Translation gives CASNPGTGLSYEQYF.